Listed here are 13 T cell receptor beta chains from one sample, sequenced in a study of T-cell reconstitution after alpha-beta-depleted transplantation in children. As it was prepared, the TCRbeta library received unique molecular identifiers. TCRdb itself ran the PCR reads through MiXCR, one entry per CDR3 protein. The sample lists around 490,000 distinct CDR3 sequences; 10% to 12% were seen once. The source was PBMCs, mostly from graft donor cells, collected 180 days after TCRalphabeta/CD19-depleted stem cell transplant. These receptor sequences come from a female patient aged 2 to 10 who had a stem cell transplant for aplastic anemia, so the T cells may come from the graft donor.

This clonotype was found a few times. V usage is TRBV24-1 and J usage is TRBJ1-2, with TRBD1 matching over 9 bases. From germline, CDR1 is KGHDR and CDR2 SFDVKD. The CDR3 runs 15 residues. Trimming removed 4 bases from V and 4 bases from J; junction bases left unmatched: 6. The CDR3 reads CATSEAGTGIYGYTF. The CDR3 DNA reads as TGTGCCACCAGTGAGGCCGGGACAGGGATCTATGGCTACACCTTC.

This clonotype has a single count. This rearrangement joins TRBV6-5 to TRBJ1-1, with D uncertain. The CDR3 is made up of 15 amino acids. Trimming shortened V by 0 bases and J by 10 bases, and 18 bases separated the two germline ends. Per the germline V gene, CDR1 is MNHEY and CDR2 is SVGAGI. CDR3 nucleotide sequence: TGTGCCAGCAGTTACTCTACGACGCTTGGGGTAAGAGCTTTCTTT. It is translated as CASSYSTTLGVRAFF.

This clonotype was recorded many times. The V call is TRBV20-1, the J call TRBJ2-5; the D gene is possibly TRBD1 (6 bases). Germline CDR1 is DFQATT and CDR2 is SNEGSKA (reference sequence). V shed 3 bases and J shed 2 bases, with 19 bases lying between them. The CDR3 is made up of 16 amino acids. CDR3 loop: CSARERQAISQETQYF. The CDR3 region has the DNA TGCAGTGCTAGGGAAAGACAGGCAATCTCTCAAGAGACCCAGTACTTC.

This clonotype was counted only a few times. The chain uses TRBV5-1 and TRBJ2-3; TRBD1 or TRBD2 may be the D gene (5 bases each). Germline V gene lookup returns CDR1 SGHRS and CDR2 YFSETQ. The CDR3 totals 15 residues. V was cut by 3 bases and J by 0 bases, with 11 bases left in between. The CDR3, as DNA: TGCGCCAGCAGCTCCGGGACCCCTAGCACAGATACGCAGTATTTT. Translating it yields CASSSGTPSTDTQYF.

In nucleotides, the CDR3 is TGTGCCAGCAGTCCAGGGACAACTAGGGGCTACACCTTC. Protein: CASSPGTTRGYTF. The chain has TRBV28 and TRBJ1-2; the D gene is possibly TRBD1 (6 bases). This CDR3 has 13 amino acids. Germline CDR1 MDHEN, CDR2 SYDVKM. V was clipped by 5 bases and J by 8 bases, with 15 bases between them.

The chain joins TRBV5-1 to TRBJ1-2, with D hard to call. CDR1 is SGHRS, CDR2 YFSETQ, per germline. The V end was cut by 0 bases, the J end by 6 bases, with 12 bases between. CDR3 length: 14 residues. The CDR3 protein is CASSLAWPANGYTF. The CDR3 DNA reads as TGCGCCAGCAGCTTGGCGTGGCCGGCGAATGGCTACACCTTC.

The chain carries TRBV7-9 and TRBJ1-5; D is perhaps TRBD1 (6 bases). V lost 5 bases and J lost 3, with 17 bases in between. The CDR3 contains 16 residues. Per germline, CDR1 SEHNR and CDR2 FQNEAQ (reference sequence). CDR3 coding DNA: TGTGCCAGCAGCCTGGGGATAACAGGGTTCAATCAGCCCCAGCATTTT. Its translation: CASSLGITGFNQPQHF.

This clonotype was detected ten times or more. This chain connects TRBV7-9 to TRBJ2-5; no reliable D call. This CDR3 has 11 residues. V was trimmed by 7 bases and J by 5 bases, leaving 8 bases between them. Germline V gene data show CDR1 as SEHNR and CDR2 as FQNEAQ (reference sequence). CDR3 coding DNA: TGTGCCAGCACCCTCGGGGAGACCCAGTACTTC. Protein: CASTLGETQYF.

The rearrangement joins TRBV4-2 to TRBJ1-2, with D possibly being TRBD1 (6 bases). This CDR3 contains 16 residues. Germline CDR1 reads LGHNA; CDR2 reads YNFKEQ. V was trimmed by 0 bases and J by 4 bases, leaving 15 bases between them. The DNA for the CDR3 is TGTGCCAGCAGCCAAGATCTGGGGGCCCTTCTCTATGGCTACACCTTC. Protein sequence: CASSQDLGALLYGYTF.

A few counts support this clonotype. Here the CDR3 reads CASSLGRPAQYF. The CDR3 coding sequence is TGTGCCAGCAGCTTAGGACGGCCCGCGCAGTATTTT. The chain carries TRBV7-9 and TRBJ2-3; D uncertain. Trimming pared 1 base from V and 10 bases from J, leaving 9 bases between. The germline CDR1 and CDR2 sequences are SEHNR and FQNEAQ (reference sequence). The CDR3 has 12 residues.

This rearrangement joins TRBV6-5 to TRBJ2-7; unclear D gene. Trimming left V 6 bases short and J 4 bases short, with 22 bases between. Germline values: CDR1 MNHEY, CDR2 SVGAGI. The CDR3 runs to 16 residues. The DNA of the CDR3 is TGTGCCAGCAGCTACCCCCTAGTCTCGAGGCCGTACGAGCAGTACTTC. Its protein product is CASSYPLVSRPYEQYF.

This clonotype was seen a few times. The chain recombines TRBV18 with TRBJ1-2, with 8 bases aligning to TRBD1. V trimming: 0 bases; J trimming: 4 bases; junction bases outside the gene matches: 13. Germline V gene sequence: CDR1 KGHSH, CDR2 LQKENI. The CDR3 consists of 18 residues. As DNA, the CDR3 is TGTGCCAGCTCACCACCAGGACAGGGAGGATTAGCGGGCTATGGCTACACCTTC. Translation gives CASSPPGQGGLAGYGYTF.

This clonotype was found a few times. V and J are TRBV7-8 and TRBJ2-3; tentatively, D is TRBD1 or TRBD2 (5 bases each). Trimming took 2 bases from V and 1 from J, leaving 10 bases between them. This CDR3 region has 15 residues. Germline V gene data show CDR1 as SGHVS and CDR2 as FQNEAQ. The CDR3 loop reads CASSLRGPRTDTQYF. The CDR3 DNA reads as TGTGCCAGCAGCTTAAGGGGACCCCGCACAGATACGCAGTATTTT.